This T cell receptor beta chain is drawn from a study of blood T cell repertoires in COVID-19. Across the whole study: PBMCs, B-cell-depleted T cells, or T cells were the source of the cDNA or gDNA that made up the material.

In the study's own analysis: It was from reference gene primer amplification that nucleated cell counts were estimated. Profiled with immunoSEQ multiplex PCR; TCRdb holds only in-frame clones, not every one. V and J calls and clone size are given by that table; D and trimming were obtained from the DNA. Of about 170,000 clones listed, about 74% are singletons. V lost 2 bases and J 7 bases, leaving 4 bases between the germline ends. Germline V CDR1 and CDR2: SNHLY, FYNNEI. The CDR3 loop spans 11 amino acids. The clonotype was recovered from a woman aged 80 or older with acute or convalescent COVID-19. Source material: peripheral blood. The rearrangement links TRBV2 to TRBJ2-3; no firm D call. The CDR3 is CASSEPNTQYF. The CDR3 coding sequence is TGTGCCAGCAGTGAACCTAATACGCAGTATTTT.